These 21 T cell receptor beta chains share one sample of origin, sequenced in a study of cytomegalovirus exposure and HLA in healthy donors. Both 60 Vbeta primers and 13 Jbeta primers went into the PCR. This table comes from immunoSEQ multiplex PCR, and its TCRdb copy is limited to in-frame clones, with some not included. Here the sample spans approximately 90,000 clones, approximately 82% being singletons. The sample taken for sequencing was PBMCs. These receptors were taken from a man in his forties in good health and CMV-seronegative.

The V gene is TRBV9, the J gene TRBJ2-1; TRBD2 matches 9 bases. Unmatched junction bases numbered 8, after V lost 4 bases and J lost 0 bases. The CDR3 totals 17 residues. CDR1 and CDR2 (germline): SGDLS, YYNGEE. This chain's CDR3 is CASSSRLAASSYNEQFF. DNA of the CDR3: TGTGCCAGCAGCTCCAGACTAGCGGCTAGCTCCTACAATGAGCAGTTCTTC.

The CDR3 region has the DNA TGTGCCAGCAGCGTAGAGTCTGCGGGAGGGAGCACAGATACGCAGTATTTT. This sequence encodes CASSVESAGGSTDTQYF. This chain links TRBV9 with TRBJ2-3; 9 bases are shared with TRBD2. CDR3 length: 17 residues. Germline V gene data show CDR1 as SGDLS and CDR2 as YYNGEE. V was clipped by 0 bases and J by 0 bases; unmatched bases: 5.

This clone appeared a single time. The CDR3 protein is CASSGETRLEQYF. The CDR3 region has the DNA TGTGCCAGCAGCGGGGAGACACGGCTCGAGCAGTACTTC. The chain employs TRBV9 and TRBJ2-7, with D perhaps matching TRBD2 (5 bases). Trimming shortened V by 3 bases and J by 6 bases, and 13 bases separated the two germline ends. Per the germline V gene, CDR1 is SGDLS and CDR2 is YYNGEE. The CDR3 totals 13 residues.

This chain links TRBV2 with TRBJ1-5, with no clear D. This CDR3 is 13 amino acids long. Germline V gene sequence: CDR1 SNHLY, CDR2 FYNNEI. V lost 4 bases to trimming and J lost 1 base, with 5 bases between them. The CDR3 DNA reads as TGTGCCAGCAGTGGGAGGAGCAATCAGCCCCAGCATTTT. It codes for CASSGRSNQPQHF.

The J gene is TRBJ1-1, the V gene TRBV28; no clear D. The CDR3 has 11 amino acids. V was shortened by 3 bases and J by 6 bases, with 5 bases between the two germline ends. CDR1 and CDR2 from the germline V gene are MDHEN and SYDVKM. The CDR3 protein is CASSFRAEAFF. Written as DNA, the CDR3 is TGTGCCAGCAGTTTCCGGGCTGAAGCTTTCTTT.

Comments on this clone: Different DNA sequences within this sample yield the same CDR3. CDR3 in DNA: TGCGCCAGCAGCCCAGGACAGGGAGAGACCCAGTACTTC. Its protein is CASSPGQGETQYF. The chain recombines TRBV5-1 with TRBJ2-5; 8 bases are shared with TRBD1. This CDR3 region has 13 residues. V gave up 4 bases and J gave up 4 bases; unmatched junction bases: 3. The V gene's germline CDR1 is SGHRS and CDR2 YFSETQ.

The V call is TRBV9, the J call TRBJ1-6; tentative D call: TRBD1 (6 bases). The CDR3 totals 14 residues. Trimming took 0 bases from V and 11 from J, leaving 12 bases between them. Germline V CDR1 and CDR2: SGDLS, YYNGEE. This CDR3 reads CASSVVGEGAPLHF. CDR3 DNA sequence: TGTGCCAGCAGCGTAGTTGGGGAGGGGGCACCCCTCCACTTT.

CDR3 residues: CASSLPAQAAYEQYF. In DNA, the CDR3 is TGTGCCAGCAGCTTGCCGGCCCAGGCCGCCTACGAGCAGTACTTC. The rearrangement links TRBV5-6 to TRBJ2-7; no definite D call. V dropped 1 base and J dropped 2 bases, with 13 bases sitting between them. This CDR3 has 15 residues. The V gene's germline CDR1 is SGHDT and CDR2 YYEEEE.

The chain is built from TRBV7-8 and TRBJ1-5; possible D gene TRBD1, 6 bases. The germline gives CDR1 SGHVS, CDR2 FQNEAQ. The germline V and J ends were trimmed by 1 base and 3 bases, with 16 bases remaining between them. The CDR3 has 17 residues. The CDR3 here is CASSLGGPGVDNQPQHF. The CDR3 DNA sequence: TGTGCCAGCAGCTTAGGAGGGCCAGGGGTTGACAATCAGCCCCAGCATTTT. The whole variable domain, remainder taken from reference TRBV7-8 and TRBJ1-5, is GAGVSQSPRYKVAKRGQDVALRCDPISGHVSLFWYQQALGQGPEFLTYFQNEAQLDKSGLPSDRFFAERPEGSVSTLKIQRTQQEDSAVYLCASSLGGPGVDNQPQHFGDGTRLSIL.

V and J are TRBV7-9 and TRBJ2-1; 8 nucleotides line up with TRBD2. Trimming removed 1 base from V and 5 bases from J; junction bases left unmatched: 4. Germline values: CDR1 SEHNR, CDR2 FQNEAQ (reference sequence). CDR3 length: 15 amino acids. CDR3: CASSLGGGIDNEQFF. The CDR3 bases are TGTGCCAGCAGCTTAGGCGGGGGGATTGACAATGAGCAGTTCTTC.

There are a few counts of this clone. This chain uses TRBV16 with TRBJ1-2; no clear D gene. The CDR3 contains 13 residues. Germline values: CDR1 KGHSY, CDR2 FQNENV. V was trimmed by 2 bases and J by 3 bases, leaving 7 bases between them. CDR3 in amino acids: CASSQGQDYGYTF. The CDR3 DNA follows: TGTGCCAGCAGCCAAGGTCAGGACTATGGCTACACCTTC.

This chain connects TRBV25-1 to TRBJ2-1; 9 positions match TRBD1. V shed 5 bases, J shed 3 bases, and the junction held 5 bases outside the gene matches. The CDR3 is 15 residues long. Germline V gene sequence: CDR1 MGHDK, CDR2 SYGVNS. The CDR3: CASSQPGQGYNEQFF. CDR3 nucleotides: TGTGCCAGCAGTCAACCGGGACAGGGCTACAATGAGCAGTTCTTC.

This clone was counted once. The chain joins TRBV5-6 to TRBJ2-2, with D unresolved. V was cut by 4 bases and J by 3 bases, with 16 bases left in between. The CDR3 contains 16 residues. Germline V lookup: CDR1 SGHDT, CDR2 YYEEEE. As DNA, the CDR3 is TGTGCCAGCAGCCGCGTGAGGAGTCGGGACACCGGGGAGCTGTTTTTT. Translation: CASSRVRSRDTGELFF.

This CDR3 reads CASSAQRGANVLTF. CDR3 bases: TGCGCCAGCAGTGCCCAGCGGGGGGCCAACGTCCTGACTTTC. The V gene is TRBV10-1, the J gene TRBJ2-6; D perhaps matches TRBD2 (5 bases). Trimming cost V 4 bases and J 4 bases, with 8 bases left between them. Per the germline V gene, CDR1 is WNHNN and CDR2 is SYGVQD (reference sequence). The CDR3 has 14 residues.

CDR3 sequence: CASSLGELAAFTDTQYF. The CDR3, as DNA: TGTGCCAGCAGTTTGGGGGAACTAGCGGCTTTCACAGATACGCAGTATTTT. The chain links TRBV27 to TRBJ2-3; 8 bases line up with TRBD2. Losses at the gene ends were 3 bases for V and 2 bases for J; bases not matched to a gene: 10. The CDR3 is made up of 17 amino acids. Germline V gives CDR1 MNHEY, CDR2 SMNVEV (reference sequence).

This chain connects TRBV7-8 to TRBJ2-5; TRBD2 might be the D (6 bases). The germline CDR1 and CDR2 sequences are SGHVS and FQNEAQ. Trimming removed 0 bases at V and 6 bases at J, with 14 bases between. The CDR3 covers 15 residues. CDR3 amino acids: CASSLASGVGKTQYF. In nucleotides, the CDR3 is TGTGCCAGCAGCTTAGCCTCGGGAGTTGGAAAGACCCAGTACTTC.

In this sample, this clone is medium-sized. This chain links TRBV11-2 with TRBJ1-1; D not resolved. Germline V gene lookup returns CDR1 SGHAT and CDR2 FQNNGV. CDR3 size: 13 residues. V was trimmed by 5 bases and J by 7 bases, leaving 14 bases between them. The CDR3 here is CASSPSTFNEAFF. In DNA, the CDR3 is TGTGCCAGCAGCCCTTCTACCTTTAATGAAGCTTTCTTT.

V is TRBV15 and J is TRBJ1-5; perhaps TRBD1 as D (6 bases). The CDR3 is made up of 14 amino acids. CDR1 is LNHNV and CDR2 is YYDKDF in the germline V gene (reference sequence). V was cut by 5 bases and J by 4 bases, with 12 bases left in between. The CDR3 loop reads CATSQTGKNQPQHF. In DNA form, the CDR3 reads TGTGCCACCAGCCAGACAGGAAAGAATCAGCCCCAGCATTTT.

The chain carries TRBV5-1 and TRBJ1-2; tentatively, D is TRBD1 (6 bases). Trimming left V 5 bases short and J 2 bases short, with 13 bases between. Germline values: CDR1 SGHRS, CDR2 YFSETQ. The CDR3 runs to 14 residues. CDR3 sequence reads: CASSTTGINYGYTF. The CDR3 nucleotides are TGCGCCAGCAGTACGACAGGCATCAACTATGGCTACACCTTC.

This chain links TRBV6-5 with TRBJ1-2, with 7 positions matching TRBD1. CDR1 and CDR2 from the germline V gene are MNHEY and SVGAGI. With 0 bases clipped from V and 2 bases from J, the junction kept 6 bases outside the gene matches. This CDR3 contains 16 residues. The CDR3: CASSYSPGDSNYGYTF. The CDR3 DNA sequence: TGTGCCAGCAGTTACTCCCCCGGGGACAGCAACTATGGCTACACCTTC.

The chain recombines TRBV2 with TRBJ2-1, with TRBD2 identical over 14 bases. This CDR3 region has 15 residues. From germline, CDR1 is SNHLY and CDR2 FYNNEI. V gave up 6 bases and J gave up 8 bases; unmatched junction bases: 6. The CDR3 DNA is TGTGCCAGCAGGGGACTAGCGGGAGTGCCCCATGAGCAGTTCTTC. Its translation: CASRGLAGVPHEQFF.